The rows below give T cell receptor beta chains drawn from one sample of a study of regulatory T cells in long-lasting Graves disease. TCRdb redid the calling of the multiplex PCR reads with MiXCR, one entry per CDR3 protein. The sample has 400,000 to 500,000 distinct CDR3 sequences, 12% to 15% seen once. Another study also made use of these data, one on T cells in Graves' hyperthyroidism and ophthalmopathy.

The starting material was peripheral blood mononuclear cells (PBMCs), obtained at new diagnosis, from a patient treated with antithyroid drugs. The receptor set was obtained from a woman in her forties or fifties with Graves disease. The CDR3 runs from the conserved cysteine through the conserved F or W. The D gene is left open where the match is weak. Size is stated for part of the rows, as once, few or many counts, or as a class when the clone is expanded.

cdr3_aa,cdr3_nt,clone_size,v_call,d_call,j_call
CASSPVGPKTGGESWGIQYF,TGTGCCAGCAGCCCCGTGGGGCCGAAGACAGGGGGAGAATCCTGGGGCATTCAGTACTTC,NA,TRBV28,TRBD1,TRBJ2-4
CASNTEVGAPGELFF,TGCGCCAGCAATACCGAAGTGGGGGCCCCCGGGGAGCTGTTTTTT,NA,TRBV5-1,NA,TRBJ2-2
CSAKQETQYF,TGCAGTGCTAAACAAGAGACCCAGTACTTC,many,TRBV20-1,NA,TRBJ2-5
CAWADLGLDEQYF,TGTGCCTGGGCTGATCTAGGACTAGACGAGCAGTACTTC,few,TRBV30,TRBD2,TRBJ2-7
CASSPRGSGPYEQYF,TGTGCCAGCAGCCCCAGGGGTAGCGGACCCTACGAGCAGTACTTC,many,TRBV14,NA,TRBJ2-7
CASSPRTGGTDTQYF,TGTGCCAGCTCCCCAAGGACAGGGGGCACAGATACGCAGTATTTT,NA,TRBV18,TRBD1,TRBJ2-3
CASSYSTRANTEAFF,TGTGCCAGCAGTTACTCGACCAGAGCGAACACTGAAGCTTTCTTT,many,TRBV6-5,NA,TRBJ1-1
CASTNQGGGLGFEQFF,TGTGCCAGCACCAACCAGGGGGGAGGGCTTGGGTTTGAGCAGTTCTTC,NA,TRBV27,NA,TRBJ2-1
CASSSQELDIQYF,TGTGCCAGCAGTTCACAGGAGCTGGACATTCAGTACTTC,once,TRBV27,NA,TRBJ2-4
CASSAFMSGEYEQYF,TGTGCCAGCAGTGCCTTTATGTCGGGGGAGTACGAGCAGTACTTC,NA,TRBV6-1,NA,TRBJ2-7
CASSYGSGTLTDTQYF,TGTGCCAGCAGTTACGGGTCCGGCACCTTAACAGATACGCAGTATTTT,NA,TRBV6-2/TRBV6-3,NA,TRBJ2-3
CASSSLKRGSADGYTF,TGTGCCAGCAGCTCCCTCAAGAGGGGCTCCGCGGATGGCTACACCTTC,many,TRBV11-2,NA,TRBJ1-2
CASSRTEETQYF,TGTGCCAGTAGTCGAACAGAAGAGACCCAGTACTTC,many,TRBV19,NA,TRBJ2-5
CATSGRVQETQYF,TGTGCCACCAGCGGTCGGGTACAAGAGACCCAGTACTTC,few,TRBV10-3,NA,TRBJ2-5
CASSHATGALGELFF,TGTGCCAGCAGCCACGCGACAGGGGCGCTCGGGGAGCTGTTTTTT,many,TRBV6-1,TRBD1,TRBJ2-2
CSARAGTQNNEQFF,TGCAGTGCCCGAGCCGGGACACAAAACAATGAGCAGTTCTTC,many,TRBV20-1,NA,TRBJ2-1
CASSPDRTGVGYEQYF,TGCGCCAGCAGCCCAGACCGAACAGGAGTCGGCTACGAGCAGTACTTC,many,TRBV5-1,NA,TRBJ2-7
CASSPRSTSGRFGQETQYF,TGTGCCAGCAGCCCCAGGTCGACTAGCGGGAGGTTTGGGCAAGAGACCCAGTACTTC,many,TRBV7-9,TRBD2,TRBJ2-5
CASSRRGYQETQYF,TGTGCCAGCAGCAGGCGGGGGTACCAAGAGACCCAGTACTTC,many,TRBV5-8,TRBD2,TRBJ2-5
CASKVLGSLETQYF,TGTGCCAGCAAGGTACTGGGCTCACTAGAGACCCAGTACTTC,many,TRBV2,NA,TRBJ2-5
CASSKQDSSYEQYF,TGTGCCAGCAGCAAGCAGGACAGCTCCTACGAGCAGTACTTC,many,TRBV11-3,NA,TRBJ2-7
CASSPAGGSEKLFF,TGTGCCAGCTCACCTGCAGGGGGGAGTGAAAAACTGTTTTTT,few,TRBV18,TRBD1,TRBJ1-4
CASSLGSSGANNEQFF,TGTGCCAGCAGCTTAGGTTCTAGCGGGGCAAACAATGAGCAGTTCTTC,few,TRBV13,TRBD2,TRBJ2-1
CASSLWRAGEETQYF,TGTGCCAGCTCACTCTGGAGGGCCGGGGAAGAGACCCAGTACTTC,NA,TRBV18,NA,TRBJ2-5
CATAGLAGDEQYF,TGTGCCACTGCGGGACTAGCGGGGGACGAGCAGTACTTC,NA,TRBV2,TRBD2,TRBJ2-7
CAWTLGYRTDTQYF,TGTGCCTGGACGTTGGGATACCGCACAGATACGCAGTATTTT,many,TRBV30,NA,TRBJ2-3
CASSALGVTENEQFF,TGTGCCAGCAGCGCCCTTGGGGTGACGGAGAATGAGCAGTTCTTC,few,TRBV9,NA,TRBJ2-1
CAISVRELNNEQFF,TGTGCCATCAGTGTAAGGGAGTTAAACAATGAGCAGTTCTTC,many,TRBV10-3,NA,TRBJ2-1
CASRGTGFGEQYF,TGCGCCAGCAGGGGGACAGGGTTCGGCGAGCAGTACTTC,NA,TRBV5-1,TRBD1,TRBJ2-7
CASSHGGARSTEAFF,TGTGCCAGCAGCCATGGTGGGGCCCGGTCGACTGAAGCTTTCTTT,NA,TRBV7-9,NA,TRBJ1-1
CASSDSGSFNEQFF,TGTGCCAGTAGTGATAGCGGGAGTTTTAATGAGCAGTTCTTC,few,TRBV19,TRBD2,TRBJ2-1